The entry that follows covers one TCR beta chain sequence. CDR3 length equals 15 residues. The V and J ends lost 5 bases and 4 bases, in that order; junction bases with no gene match: 7. CDR1 and CDR2 (germline): ENHRY, SYGVKD. The data stem from a study of shared clonotypes between healthy human individuals. Study-wide background: Sampling drew on donors who were a couple of women and a few men aged 18 to 49.

Here immunoSEQ multiplex PCR was the method, and the copy in TCRdb shows in-frame clones only, minus some. The table has approximately 500,000 clones, 90% to 97% seen once. The TCR originated in a woman aged 30 to 39 in good health. Sequencing used naive CD4+ T cells sorted from blood. Subset meaning: CD45RA+ positively selected. The gene calls are TRBV10-3 and TRBJ2-1, with 8 bases that match TRBD2. The CDR3 DNA is TGTGCCATCAGTTCAGCGGGAGTAGGGTACAATGAGCAGTTCTTC. This codes for CAISSAGVGYNEQFF.